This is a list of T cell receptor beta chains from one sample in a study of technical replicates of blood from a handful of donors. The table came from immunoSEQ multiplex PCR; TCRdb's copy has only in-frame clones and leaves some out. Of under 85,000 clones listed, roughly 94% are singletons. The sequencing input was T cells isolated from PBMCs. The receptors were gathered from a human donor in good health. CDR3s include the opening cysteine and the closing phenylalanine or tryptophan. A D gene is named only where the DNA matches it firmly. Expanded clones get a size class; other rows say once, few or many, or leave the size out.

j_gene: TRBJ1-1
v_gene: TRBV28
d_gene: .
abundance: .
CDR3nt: TGTGCCAGCAGTTTATGGGGAGTATGGGGAGCTTTCTTT
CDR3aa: CASSLWGVWGAFF

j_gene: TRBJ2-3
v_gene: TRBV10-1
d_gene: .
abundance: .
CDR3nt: TGCGCCAGCAGTGAAGTACCGTCGGGAGGCACAGATACGCAGTATTTT
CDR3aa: CASSEVPSGGTDTQYF

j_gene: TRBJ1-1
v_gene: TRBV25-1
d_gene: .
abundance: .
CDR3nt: TGTGCCAGCAGTGAACCCGGGACATCGGGTACTGAAGCTTTCTTT
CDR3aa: CASSEPGTSGTEAFF

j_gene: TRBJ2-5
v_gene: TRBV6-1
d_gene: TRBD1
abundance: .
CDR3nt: TGTGCCAGCAGTGAATGGGTGGACAGGGCGGTGGAGACCCAGTACTTC
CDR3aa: CASSEWVDRAVETQYF

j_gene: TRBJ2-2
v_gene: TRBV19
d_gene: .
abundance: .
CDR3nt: TGTGCCAGTAGTACCCTGGACTACACCGGGGAGCTGTTTTTT
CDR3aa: CASSTLDYTGELFF

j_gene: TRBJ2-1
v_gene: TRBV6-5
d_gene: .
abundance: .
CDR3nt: TGTGCCACCAGCGGCGGGGAGTCCTACAATGAGCAGTTCTTC
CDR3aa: CATSGGESYNEQFF

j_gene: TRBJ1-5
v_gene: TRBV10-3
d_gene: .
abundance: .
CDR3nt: TGTGCCACCGCACGCAGGGGCGACAGGAGCAATCAGCCCCAGCATTTT
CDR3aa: CATARRGDRSNQPQHF

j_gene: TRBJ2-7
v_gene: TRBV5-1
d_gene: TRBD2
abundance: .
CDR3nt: TGCGCCAGCAGCTTGATGGGGACTACTGAATTTTTCTCTTACGAGCAGTACTTC
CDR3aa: CASSLMGTTEFFSYEQYF

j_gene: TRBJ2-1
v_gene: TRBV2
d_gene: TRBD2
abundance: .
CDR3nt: TGTGCCAGCAGGGAGGGGACTAGCGGCTACAATGAGCAGTTCTTC
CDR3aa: CASREGTSGYNEQFF

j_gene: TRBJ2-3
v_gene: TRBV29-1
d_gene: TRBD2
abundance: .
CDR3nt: TGCAGCGGCCTTCCTAGCGGGTTCACAGATACGCAGTATTTT
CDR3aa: CSGLPSGFTDTQYF

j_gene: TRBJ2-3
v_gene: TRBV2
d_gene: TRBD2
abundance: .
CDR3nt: TGTGCCAGTGACCCGGGACTAGCAACAGATACGCAGTATTTT
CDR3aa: CASDPGLATDTQYF

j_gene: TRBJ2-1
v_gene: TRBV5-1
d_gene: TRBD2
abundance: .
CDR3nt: TGCGCCAGCAGCTCCCCATGGGCGACTAGCGGGAGTCGAGTGGTAAATGAGCAGTTCTTC
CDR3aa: CASSSPWATSGSRVVNEQFF

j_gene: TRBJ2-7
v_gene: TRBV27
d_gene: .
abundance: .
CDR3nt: TGTGCCAGCGGTCGAGCGGACGGCCGGGAGCAGTACTTC
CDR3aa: CASGRADGREQYF

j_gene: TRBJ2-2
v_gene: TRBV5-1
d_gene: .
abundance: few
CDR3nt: TGCGCCAGCAGCTTGGGACCGGGCGGGGAGCTGTTTTTT
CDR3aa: CASSLGPGGELFF

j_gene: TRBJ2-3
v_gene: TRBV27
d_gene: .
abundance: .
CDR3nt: TGTGCCAGCAGTACCGCGTCGAGCACAGATACGCAGTATTTT
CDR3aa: CASSTASSTDTQYF

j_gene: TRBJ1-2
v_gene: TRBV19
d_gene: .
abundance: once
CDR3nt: TGTGCCAGTACCAGCGGGGGTCTATATGGCTACACCTTC
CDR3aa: CASTSGGLYGYTF

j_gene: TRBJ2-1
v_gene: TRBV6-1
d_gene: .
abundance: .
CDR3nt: TGTGCCAGCAGTGAATTCAGGCAGACCAACTCCTACAATGAGCAGTTCTTC
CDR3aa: CASSEFRQTNSYNEQFF

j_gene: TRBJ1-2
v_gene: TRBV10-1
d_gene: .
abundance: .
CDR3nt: TGCGCCAGCAGTGGAGGGCCTTATGGCTACACCTTC
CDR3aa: CASSGGPYGYTF

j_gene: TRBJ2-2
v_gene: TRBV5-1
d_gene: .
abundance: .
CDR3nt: TGCGCCAGCAGCCCGGCCGACAGTGGTTCCGGGGAGCTGTTTTTT
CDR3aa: CASSPADSGSGELFF

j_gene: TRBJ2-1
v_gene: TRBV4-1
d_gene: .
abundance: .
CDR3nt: TGCGCCAGCAGCCAAAAGGGACTCCCAAAGAGCTCCTACAATGAGCAGTTCTTC
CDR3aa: CASSQKGLPKSSYNEQFF

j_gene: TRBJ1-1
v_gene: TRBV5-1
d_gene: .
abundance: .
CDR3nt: TGCGCCAGCAGCTTGGGTATGTGGGGCAAGACTGAAGCTTTCTTT
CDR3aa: CASSLGMWGKTEAFF

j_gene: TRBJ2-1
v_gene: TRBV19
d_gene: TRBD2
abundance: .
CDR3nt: TGTGCCAGTAGTATAGGAAACCCGGGACTAGCGGGGGGAGGGTCCTACAATGAGCAGTTCTTC
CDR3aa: CASSIGNPGLAGGGSYNEQFF

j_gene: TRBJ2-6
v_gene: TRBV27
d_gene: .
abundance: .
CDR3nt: TGTGCCAGCAGGGGAGTCGGGGCCAACGTCCTGACTTTC
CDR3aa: CASRGVGANVLTF

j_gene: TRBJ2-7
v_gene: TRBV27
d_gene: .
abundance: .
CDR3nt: TGTGCCAGCAGTTTCCCCCAGGGCGAGCAGTACTTC
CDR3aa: CASSFPQGEQYF

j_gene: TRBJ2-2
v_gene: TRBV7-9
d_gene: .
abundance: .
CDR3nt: TGTGCCAGCAGGTTAAATGACAGGAGCACCGGGGAGCTGTTTTTT
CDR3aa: CASRLNDRSTGELFF

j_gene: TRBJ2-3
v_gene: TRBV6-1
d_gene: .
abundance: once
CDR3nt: TGTGCCAGCAGTGAATATCTCTTATCCGGGAGAGGGGCAGATACGCAGTATTTT
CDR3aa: CASSEYLLSGRGADTQYF

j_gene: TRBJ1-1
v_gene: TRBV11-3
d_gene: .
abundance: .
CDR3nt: TGTGCCAGCAGCTTAGAGACTAACTCACTCACTGAAGCTTTCTTT
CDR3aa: CASSLETNSLTEAFF

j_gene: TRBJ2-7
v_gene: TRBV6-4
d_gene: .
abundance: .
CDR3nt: TGTGCCAGCAGCGAGACACAGGGTCTGAAAAACGAGCAGTACTTC
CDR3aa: CASSETQGLKNEQYF

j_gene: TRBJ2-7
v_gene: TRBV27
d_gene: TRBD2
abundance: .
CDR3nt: TGTGCCAGCAGTTCCCCGAGCGGGGGTAACTACGAGCAGTACTTC
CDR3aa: CASSSPSGGNYEQYF

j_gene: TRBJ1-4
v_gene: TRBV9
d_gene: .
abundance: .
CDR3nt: TGTGCCAGCAGCGTAGCATATTGGAGGATGGATGAAAAACTGTTTTTT
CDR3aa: CASSVAYWRMDEKLFF

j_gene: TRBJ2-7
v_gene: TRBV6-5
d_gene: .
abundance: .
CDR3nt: TGTGCCAGCAGTTACGGAGGTTCCTACGGGCAGTACTTC
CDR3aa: CASSYGGSYGQYF

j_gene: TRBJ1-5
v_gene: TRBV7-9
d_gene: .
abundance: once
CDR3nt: TGTGCCAGCAGCTTAGCCCTCCAGCCCCAGCATTTT
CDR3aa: CASSLALQPQHF

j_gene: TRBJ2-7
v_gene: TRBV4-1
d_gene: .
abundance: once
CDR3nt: TGCGCCAGCAGCCGCCCGCTCCGAGGCGGATCATCCTACGAGCAGTACTTC
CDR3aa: CASSRPLRGGSSYEQYF

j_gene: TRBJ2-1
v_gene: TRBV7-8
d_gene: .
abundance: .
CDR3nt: TGTGCCAGCAGCTTAGAGGGGAGGCCCCTCTACAATGAGCAGTTCTTC
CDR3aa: CASSLEGRPLYNEQFF

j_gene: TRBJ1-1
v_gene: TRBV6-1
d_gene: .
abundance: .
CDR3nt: TGTGCCAGCAGTGGGCCTTATAACACTGAAGCTTTCTTT
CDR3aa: CASSGPYNTEAFF

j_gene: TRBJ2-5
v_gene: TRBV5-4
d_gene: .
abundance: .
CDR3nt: TGTGCCAGCAGCTATGAGCTTAGCGGCCAAGAGACCCAGTACTTC
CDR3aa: CASSYELSGQETQYF

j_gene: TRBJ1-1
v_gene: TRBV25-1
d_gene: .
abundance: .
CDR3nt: TGTGCCAGCAGTGAGGGAGGTGGGGGGGATATGAACACTGAAGCTTTCTTT
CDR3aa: CASSEGGGGDMNTEAFF

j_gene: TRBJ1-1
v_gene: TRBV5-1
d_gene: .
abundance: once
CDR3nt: TGCGCCAGCAGCCCCCGGACGACAGTGAACACTGAAGCTTTCTTT
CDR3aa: CASSPRTTVNTEAFF

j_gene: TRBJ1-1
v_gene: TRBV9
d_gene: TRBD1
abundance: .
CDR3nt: TGTGCCAGCAGCGAGACAGGGTCCGTGAACACTGAAGCTTTCTTT
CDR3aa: CASSETGSVNTEAFF

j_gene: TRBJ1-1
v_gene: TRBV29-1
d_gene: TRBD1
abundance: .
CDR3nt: TGCAGCGTTGCACAGGGGGGGAGTGAAGCTTTCTTT
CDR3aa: CSVAQGGSEAFF

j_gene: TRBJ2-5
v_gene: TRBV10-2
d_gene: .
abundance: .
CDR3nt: TGCGCCAGCAGTGAGTTGGGGGGGCAGTACCAAGAGACCCAGTACTTC
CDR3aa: CASSELGGQYQETQYF

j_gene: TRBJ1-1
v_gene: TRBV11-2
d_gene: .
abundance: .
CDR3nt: TGTGCCAGCAGCCCGATGACAGAGAACACTGAAGCTTTCTTT
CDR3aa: CASSPMTENTEAFF

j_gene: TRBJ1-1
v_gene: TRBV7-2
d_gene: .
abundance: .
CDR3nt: TGTGCCAGCAGCTCCTCACCGTGGGGGGGTGAGGGCACTGAAGCTTTCTTT
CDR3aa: CASSSSPWGGEGTEAFF